Detailed here is one T cell receptor beta chain. The antigen it binds to is not known. No much larger clonotype is one base removed from it; base qualities were not supplied. This sample was taken from a study of shared clonotypes between healthy human individuals (TCRdb year 2020). About the full investigation: Three men and a couple of women, aged 18 to 49 years, made up the cohort. For each donor, CD4 naive and CD4 memory were each run on three plates, CD8 naive on two plates, and CD8 memory on one plate. The study deeply sequenced blood TCR repertoires of about 5 healthy adults to estimate repertoire size and the extent of clonotype sharing between individuals. Different laboratories and diverse techniques were used to prepare libraries and sequence TCR repertoires, to increase sequencing depth and limit assay-specific biases. Leukapheresis yielded between about 0.8 and 9.5 billion PBMCs per donor.

What the work shows at the level of the full study, not this receptor alone: Incomplete sequencing was indicated by rarefaction of sorted-subset datasets, despite the large sequencing depth. Sampling was restricted to blood, and TCR repertoires in tissue are likely to differ from TCR repertoires in blood. Larger estimated clonotype richness was generally found for naive subsets than for memory subsets. Because the study included a small number of donors, the genetic and exposure-history diversity represented was limited. Pairwise subsampling indicated that sequencing depth was expected to affect the degree of clonotype sharing among donors. Compared with non-shared clonotypes, the clonotypes found in all four sorted-subset donors had higher generation probabilities. Sharing across four donors was observed for roughly 5% of naive CD4, 3% to 3.5% of naive CD8, about 2.3% of memory CD4, and 0.4% of memory CD8 clonotypes.

V is shortened by 5 bases, J by 2 bases, and the region joining them spans 16 bases. The CDR3 numbers 16 residues from cysteine through phenylalanine. Only the CDR3 DNA is retained, 48 bases long and in frame from the first base. The germline V gene specifies SGHTA as CDR1 and FQGNSA as CDR2. Using the deep immunoSEQ assay, TCR CDR3 regions were amplified from genomic DNA by multiplex PCR. Extracted genomic DNA from each cell subset was spread evenly across all wells of several immunoSEQ 96-well plates, with each plate serving as a replicate. Each replicate PCR for sorted subsets received about 200 ng genomic DNA, equal to about 30,000 T cell genomes. Purified libraries were quantified with a Qubit 3.0 fluorometer, sized on a Bioanalyzer 2100, and re-quantified with the KAPA Library Quantification kit. Every immunoSEQ 96-well plate was sequenced on a dedicated single-read 150-cycle Illumina NextSeq 550 flow cell. As for the authors' bioinformatics: The immunoSEQ output contained only junctional sequences without quality scores, so filtering could not match that applied to full-length reads. To assign V/J genes and CDR3, sequences were annotated using PyIR, a Python wrapper for IgBLAST v1.9, with IMGT germline references. Reads with weak V/J assignments (E-value above 1e-6), missing CDR3, stop codons, out-of-frame junctions, or ambiguous translated residues were removed. V3J clonotypes were defined as sequences sharing the same inferred V gene, J gene, and CDR3 amino acid sequence. Percentage overlap between repertoires was calculated by dividing the number of shared unique clonotypes by the size of the smaller repertoire. Richness of each repertoire was evaluated using RTK rarefaction, the Chao1 estimator, and Recon v2.1 estimates of unobserved clonotypes. Generation probabilities were computed with OLGA for all TCRbeta clonotypes obtained by the gDNA method from several donors. TCRdb provides this immuneACCESS table in a form limited to in-frame rearrangements. Some clones are lacking; in checked studies, under half of them reflect an unresolved V gene, and why the rest are absent is not known. From that table come the V and J calls and clone size; the DNA was used to work out D and trimming. Within this sample are approximately 600,000 clones, with about 95% of them counted one time only. About 0.11% of the sample is in the top ten clones.

CD8 naive samples were CD45RO-negative cells positively selected for CCR7, giving a CD45RA+CCR7+ population that excluded TemRA cells. Healthy HIV-negative adults with no recently reported acute infections or vaccinations were included as donors. Every donor was a Caucasian adult living in Nashville, Tennessee, USA. Blood was obtained by leukapheresis, after which PBMCs were separated by Ficoll-Histopaque density gradient centrifugation and cryopreserved in liquid nitrogen vapor phase. Purity and quantity of every magnetically sorted T cell population were checked by analytical flow cytometry. Each sorted fraction had its genomic DNA isolated and then quantified by UV absorbance on a Nanodrop 2000c.

Material for sequencing was naive CD8+ T cells sorted from blood. The label giving this sample's cell subset or site can be read as: CD45RA+CCR7+. Recombination joined TRBV7-2 with TRBJ1-3; possibly the D gene is TRBD1, per 6 matching bases. The receptor's source is a woman in her twenties or thirties in good health. The DNA is TGTGCCAGCAGCCCTACGGGGGGCCTGGCTGGAAACACCATATATTTT. Its product reads: CASSPTGGLAGNTIYF.